This is a list of T cell receptor beta chains from one sample in a study of cytomegalovirus exposure and HLA in healthy donors. Sequenced by immunoSEQ multiplex PCR; TCRdb stores in-frame clones only, minus some. The sample has roughly 120,000 clones, 70% to 85% seen once. The sample taken for sequencing was PBMCs. These TCRs come from a human donor in good health. Both conserved end residues are part of each CDR3. Each record gives: CDR3 length, V gene, clone size, D gene, J gene, CDR3 protein, CDR3 DNA. D genes are given only for firm matches. Clone size appears in some rows only: once, few, many, or a class for an expanded clone.

16	TRBV9	.	TRBD2	TRBJ2-3	CASSVGAGGSTDTQYF	TGTGCCAGCAGCGTAGGGGCGGGAGGGAGCACAGATACGCAGTATTTT
16	TRBV27	.	.	TRBJ2-7	CASSLRPILTSYEQYF	TGTGCCAGCAGTTTAAGGCCGATACTAACGTCCTACGAGCAGTACTTC
14	TRBV6-1	.	TRBD1	TRBJ1-6	CASSRQGRNSPLHF	TGTGCCAGCAGTAGACAGGGTAGGAATTCACCCCTCCACTTT
17	TRBV28	.	TRBD2	TRBJ2-1	CASSSIAGGGSYNEQFF	TGTGCCAGCAGTTCTATAGCGGGAGGCGGCTCCTACAATGAGCAGTTCTTC
15	TRBV27	.	.	TRBJ2-1	CASSLGQGSGNEQFF	TGTGCCAGCAGTTTAGGGCAGGGGTCGGGAAATGAGCAGTTCTTC
13	TRBV28	.	.	TRBJ1-3	CASSLLQGNTIYF	TGTGCCAGCAGTTTACTACAGGGAAACACCATATATTTT
17	TRBV28	once	TRBD1	TRBJ2-7	CASSPPGQGIGDYEQYF	TGTGCCAGCAGTCCCCCGGGACAGGGGATCGGAGACTACGAGCAGTACTTC
16	TRBV2	.	.	TRBJ2-4	CASSHTASGAKNIQYF	TGTGCCAGCAGCCACACCGCGAGCGGTGCCAAAAACATTCAGTACTTC
15	TRBV2	few	TRBD2	TRBJ2-1	CASRGTSGTYNEQFF	TGTGCCAGCAGGGGAACTAGCGGGACTTACAATGAGCAGTTCTTC
17	TRBV10-3	.	TRBD1	TRBJ1-4	CAISESFGTGGDEKLFF	TGTGCCATCAGTGAGTCATTCGGGACAGGTGGGGATGAAAAACTGTTTTTT
14	TRBV6-1	few	.	TRBJ2-1	CASGGLGVRNEQFF	TGTGCCAGCGGGGGGTTGGGAGTGAGGAATGAGCAGTTCTTC
16	TRBV19	.	.	TRBJ2-7	CASSIEDDGQSYEQYF	TGTGCCAGTAGTATTGAGGACGATGGACAAAGCTACGAGCAGTACTTC
16	TRBV27	.	TRBD2	TRBJ2-5	CASSFNLAGGAETQYF	TGTGCCAGCAGTTTCAACTTAGCGGGAGGGGCGGAGACCCAGTACTTC
11	TRBV30	once	.	TRBJ2-7	CAWSGSQGCDF	TGTGCCTGGAGTGGGTCCCAGGGTTGCGACTTC
15	TRBV15	once	TRBD1	TRBJ2-5	CATSRGTGAPETQYF	TGTGCCACCAGCAGAGGGACAGGGGCCCCAGAGACCCAGTACTTC
14	TRBV10-3	once	.	TRBJ1-1	CAITNFPRGTEAFF	TGTGCCATCACCAACTTTCCACGGGGCACTGAAGCTTTCTTT
15	TRBV6-6	.	TRBD1	TRBJ1-2	CASSSFDRGLDGYTF	TGTGCCAGCAGCTCCTTTGACAGGGGGCTTGATGGCTACACCTTC
16	TRBV4-1	.	TRBD2	TRBJ2-3	CASSQGRGVRTDTQYF	TGCGCCAGCAGCCAAGGACGGGGGGTCCGCACAGATACGCAGTATTTT
14	TRBV13	.	.	TRBJ2-5	CASSSKQGQETQYF	TGTGCCAGCAGCTCGAAACAGGGACAAGAGACCCAGTACTTC
15	TRBV11-2	.	TRBD2	TRBJ2-7	CASSLGASGSYEQYF	TGTGCCAGCAGCTTAGGGGCTAGCGGATCCTACGAGCAGTACTTC
15	TRBV6-1	.	.	TRBJ2-5	CASTQRPEGWETQYF	TGTGCCAGCACTCAACGGCCGGAGGGGTGGGAGACCCAGTACTTC
16	TRBV19	.	TRBD1	TRBJ2-3	CASSRVPGQGADTQYF	TGTGCCAGTAGTAGGGTCCCGGGACAGGGGGCAGATACGCAGTATTTT
14	TRBV11-2	.	.	TRBJ1-3	CASSLGRGGNTIYF	TGTGCCAGCAGCTTAGGCCGAGGTGGAAACACCATATATTTT
14	TRBV5-1	.	.	TRBJ2-1	CASSFNSPYNEQFF	TGCGCCAGCAGCTTTAACTCCCCCTACAATGAGCAGTTCTTC
13	TRBV19	.	TRBD1	TRBJ1-4	CASSAQGVEKLFF	TGTGCCAGTAGTGCCCAGGGGGTGGAAAAACTGTTTTTT
16	TRBV27	.	TRBD2	TRBJ2-2	CASSFGLAGGTGELFF	TGTGCCAGCAGTTTTGGACTAGCGGGGGGAACCGGGGAGCTGTTTTTT
13	TRBV6-1	.	TRBD1	TRBJ1-1	CASKGQGGTEAFF	TGTGCCAGCAAAGGACAGGGAGGCACTGAAGCTTTCTTT
17	TRBV5-4	.	TRBD2	TRBJ2-7	CASSLDNLSGRYYEQYF	TGTGCCAGCAGCTTGGATAACCTTAGCGGGAGGTACTACGAGCAGTACTTC
15	TRBV7-9	once	.	TRBJ1-1	CASSVRGTPKTEAFF	TGTGCCAGCAGCGTAAGGGGAACACCCAAGACTGAAGCTTTCTTT
16	TRBV5-5	once	.	TRBJ2-3	CASRGGFGGNTDTQYF	TGTGCCAGCAGGGGGGGGTTCGGGGGCAACACAGATACGCAGTATTTT
16	TRBV15	.	TRBD2	TRBJ2-7	CATSRARTSGAYEQYF	TGTGCCACCAGCAGAGCGAGGACTAGCGGGGCTTACGAGCAGTACTTC
17	TRBV27	few	TRBD1	TRBJ1-5	CASSPVQGASSNQPQHF	TGTGCCAGCAGTCCGGTACAGGGGGCGTCGAGCAATCAGCCCCAGCATTTT
14	TRBV5-6	once	.	TRBJ2-2	CASSLGLHTGELFF	TGTGCCAGCAGCTTGGGACTCCACACCGGGGAGCTGTTTTTT